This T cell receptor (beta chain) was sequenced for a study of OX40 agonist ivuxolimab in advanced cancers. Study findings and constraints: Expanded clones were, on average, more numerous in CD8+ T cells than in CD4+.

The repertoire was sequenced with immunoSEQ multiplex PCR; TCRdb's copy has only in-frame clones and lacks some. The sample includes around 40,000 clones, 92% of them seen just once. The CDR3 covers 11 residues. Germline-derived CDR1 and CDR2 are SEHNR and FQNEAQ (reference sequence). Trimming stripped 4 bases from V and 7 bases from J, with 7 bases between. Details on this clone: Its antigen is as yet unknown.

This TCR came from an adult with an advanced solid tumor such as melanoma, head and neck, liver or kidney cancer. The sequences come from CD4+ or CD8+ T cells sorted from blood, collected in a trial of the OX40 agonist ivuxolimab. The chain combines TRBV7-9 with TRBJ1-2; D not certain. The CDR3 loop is CASSSWPGYTF. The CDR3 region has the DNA TGTGCCAGCAGCTCTTGGCCTGGCTACACCTTC.